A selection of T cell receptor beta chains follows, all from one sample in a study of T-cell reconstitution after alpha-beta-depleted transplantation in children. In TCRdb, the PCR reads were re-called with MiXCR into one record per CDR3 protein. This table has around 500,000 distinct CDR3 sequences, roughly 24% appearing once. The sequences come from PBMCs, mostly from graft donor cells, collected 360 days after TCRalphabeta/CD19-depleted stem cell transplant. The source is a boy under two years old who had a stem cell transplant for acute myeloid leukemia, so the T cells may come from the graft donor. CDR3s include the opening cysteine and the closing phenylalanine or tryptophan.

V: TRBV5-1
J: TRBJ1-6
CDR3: CASSPGTLSSYNSPLHF

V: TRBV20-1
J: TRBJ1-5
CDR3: CSARVGDSNQPQHF

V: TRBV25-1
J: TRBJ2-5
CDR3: CASSGALRGQETQYF

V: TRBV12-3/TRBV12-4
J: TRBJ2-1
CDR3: CASSGRGQGNNEQFF

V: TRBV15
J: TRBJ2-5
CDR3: CATRNRVPQETQYF

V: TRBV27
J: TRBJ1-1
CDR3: CASSTQRYFDEAFF

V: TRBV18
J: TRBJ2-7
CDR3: CASSPSLRDRPYEQYF

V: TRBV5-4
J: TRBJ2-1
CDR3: CASSWVGGPNEQFF

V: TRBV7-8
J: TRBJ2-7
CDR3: CASSYRDFSYEQYF

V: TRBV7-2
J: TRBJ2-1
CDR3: CASTKGVYNEQFF

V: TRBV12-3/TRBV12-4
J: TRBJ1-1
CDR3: CASSPTGPVGAEAFF

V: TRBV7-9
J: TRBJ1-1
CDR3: CASTGGQPGLEAFF

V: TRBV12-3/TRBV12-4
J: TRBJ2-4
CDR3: CATNRGGNIQYF

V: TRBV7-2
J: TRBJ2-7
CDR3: CASSFGQETVYEQYF

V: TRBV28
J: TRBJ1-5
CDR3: CASRLGQLNQPQHF

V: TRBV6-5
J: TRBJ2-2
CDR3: CASKYPGSELFF

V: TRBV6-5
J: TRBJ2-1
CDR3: CASSRQGVEQFF

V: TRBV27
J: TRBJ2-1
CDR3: CASGLDTADYNEQFF

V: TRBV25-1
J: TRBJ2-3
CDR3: CASSEPLLAGGRSTDTQYF

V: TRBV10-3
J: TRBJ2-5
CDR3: CAISGPRTEETQYF

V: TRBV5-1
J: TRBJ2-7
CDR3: CASSLEGGRIYEQYF

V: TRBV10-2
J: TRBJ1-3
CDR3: CASKEGPVIGNTIYF

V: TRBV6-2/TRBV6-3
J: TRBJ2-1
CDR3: CASSYDMGRWHEQFF

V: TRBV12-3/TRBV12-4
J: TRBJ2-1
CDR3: CASSSLSGGASYNEQFF

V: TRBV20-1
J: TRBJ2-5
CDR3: CSVFHDGPGETQYF

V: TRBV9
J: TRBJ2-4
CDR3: CASSMGPRAKNIQYF

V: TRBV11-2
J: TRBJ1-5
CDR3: CASSLDGGGNNQPQHF

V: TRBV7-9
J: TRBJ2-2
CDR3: CASSLSYGELFF

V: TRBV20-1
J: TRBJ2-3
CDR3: CSAREGDTQYF

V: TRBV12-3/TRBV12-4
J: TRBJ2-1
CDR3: CASSFVSSNEQFF

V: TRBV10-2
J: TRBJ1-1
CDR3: CASSDVWGNTEAFF

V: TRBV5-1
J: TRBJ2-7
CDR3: CASSGQSYEQYF

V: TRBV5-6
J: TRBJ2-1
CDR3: CASRVSGGARNEQFF

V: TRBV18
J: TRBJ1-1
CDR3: CASSPRGPLGPEAFF

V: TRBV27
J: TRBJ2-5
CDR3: CASSRQALSGTQYF

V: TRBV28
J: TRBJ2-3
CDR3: CASSSTTARDLITDTQYF

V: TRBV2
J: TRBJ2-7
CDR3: CASKEDTPSFYEQYF

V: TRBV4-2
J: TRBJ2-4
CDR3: CASSPGTSGGDIQYF

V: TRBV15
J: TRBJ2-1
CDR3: CATSRGRGQGHNEQFF

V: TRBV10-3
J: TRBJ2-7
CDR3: CAIKGDLYEQYF

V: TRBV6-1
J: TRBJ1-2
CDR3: CASSRGQEDYGYTF

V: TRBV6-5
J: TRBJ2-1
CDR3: CASSYKGTGYNEQFF

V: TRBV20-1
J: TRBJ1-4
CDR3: CSASEHATNEKLFF

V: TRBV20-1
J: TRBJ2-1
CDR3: CSASPATGGSNEQFF

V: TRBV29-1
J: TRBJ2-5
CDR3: CSVGADKTQYF